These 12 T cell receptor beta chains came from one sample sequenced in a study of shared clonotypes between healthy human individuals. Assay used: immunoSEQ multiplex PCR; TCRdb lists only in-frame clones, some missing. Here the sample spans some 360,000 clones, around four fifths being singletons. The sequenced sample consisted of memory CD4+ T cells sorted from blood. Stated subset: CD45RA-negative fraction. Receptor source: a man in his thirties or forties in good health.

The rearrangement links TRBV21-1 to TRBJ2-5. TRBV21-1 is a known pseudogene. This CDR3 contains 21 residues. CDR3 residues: CAIRGLLAGGPRQILWETQYF. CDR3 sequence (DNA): TGTGCCATCCGGGGGCTGCTAGCCGGAGGGCCCAGGCAAATCTTGTGGGAGACCCAGTACTTC.

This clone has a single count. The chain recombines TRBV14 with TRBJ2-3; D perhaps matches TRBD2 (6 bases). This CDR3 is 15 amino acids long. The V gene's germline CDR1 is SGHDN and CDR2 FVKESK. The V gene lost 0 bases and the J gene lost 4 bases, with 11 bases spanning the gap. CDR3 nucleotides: TGTGCCAGCAGCCAAGAACGAAGGGAGGCAGATACGCAGTATTTT. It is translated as CASSQERREADTQYF.

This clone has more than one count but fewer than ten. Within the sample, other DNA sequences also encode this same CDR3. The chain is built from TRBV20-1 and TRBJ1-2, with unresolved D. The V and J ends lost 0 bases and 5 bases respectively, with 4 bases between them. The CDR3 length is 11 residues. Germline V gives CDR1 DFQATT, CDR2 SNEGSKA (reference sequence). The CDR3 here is CSARDVYGYTF. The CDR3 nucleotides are TGCAGTGCTAGAGATGTATATGGCTACACCTTC.

The CDR3 loop is CSALSPDTQYF. CDR3 DNA sequence: TGCAGTGCTTTGTCCCCAGATACGCAGTATTTT. The chain couples TRBV20-1 to TRBJ2-3; D uncertain. The V and J ends lost 5 bases and 4 bases respectively, with 7 bases between them. The germline V gene encodes CDR1 DFQATT and CDR2 SNEGSKA (reference sequence). The CDR3 runs 11 residues.

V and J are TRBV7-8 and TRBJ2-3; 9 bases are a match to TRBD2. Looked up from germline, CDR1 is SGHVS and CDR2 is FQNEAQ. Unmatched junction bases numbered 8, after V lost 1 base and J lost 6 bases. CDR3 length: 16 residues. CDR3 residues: CASSLGLSSGMDTQYF. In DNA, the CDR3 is TGTGCCAGCAGCTTAGGTTTGTCTAGCGGGATGGATACGCAGTATTTT. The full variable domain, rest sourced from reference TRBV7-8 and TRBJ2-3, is GAGVSQSPRYKVAKRGQDVALRCDPISGHVSLFWYQQALGQGPEFLTYFQNEAQLDKSGLPSDRFFAERPEGSVSTLKIQRTQQEDSAVYLCASSLGLSSGMDTQYFGPGTRLTVL.

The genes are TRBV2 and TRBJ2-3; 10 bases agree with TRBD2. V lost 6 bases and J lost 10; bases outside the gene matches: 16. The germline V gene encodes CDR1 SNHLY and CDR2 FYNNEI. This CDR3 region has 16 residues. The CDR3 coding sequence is TGTGCCAGCAGCCCCATAGCGGGAGGCTCAGCCGGATCGCAGTATTTT. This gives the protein CASSPIAGGSAGSQYF. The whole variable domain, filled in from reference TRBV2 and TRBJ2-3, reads EPEVTQTPSHQVTQMGQEVILRCVPISNHLYFYWYRQILGQKVEFLVSFYNNEISEKSEIFDDQFSVERPDGSNFTLKIRSTKLEDSAMYFCASSPIAGGSAGSQYFGPGTRLTVL.

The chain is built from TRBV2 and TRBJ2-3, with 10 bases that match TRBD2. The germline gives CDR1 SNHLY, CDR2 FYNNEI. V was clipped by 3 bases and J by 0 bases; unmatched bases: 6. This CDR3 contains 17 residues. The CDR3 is CASSDAAGGPSTDTQYF. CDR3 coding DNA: TGTGCCAGCAGTGACGCAGCGGGAGGGCCTAGCACAGATACGCAGTATTTT.

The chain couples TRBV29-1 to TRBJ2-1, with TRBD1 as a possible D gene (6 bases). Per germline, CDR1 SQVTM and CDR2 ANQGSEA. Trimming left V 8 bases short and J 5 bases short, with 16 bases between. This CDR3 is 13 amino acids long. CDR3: CSFRGGINNEQFF. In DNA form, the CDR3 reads TGCAGCTTCAGGGGCGGAATCAACAATGAGCAGTTCTTC.

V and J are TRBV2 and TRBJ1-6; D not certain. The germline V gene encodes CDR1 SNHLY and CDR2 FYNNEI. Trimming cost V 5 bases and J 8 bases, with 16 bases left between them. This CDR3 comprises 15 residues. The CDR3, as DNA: TGTGCCAGCAGTCATAAAGGAATCGGGGATTCACCCCTCCACTTT. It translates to CASSHKGIGDSPLHF. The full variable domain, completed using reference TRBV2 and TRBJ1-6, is EPEVTQTPSHQVTQMGQEVILRCVPISNHLYFYWYRQILGQKVEFLVSFYNNEISEKSEIFDDQFSVERPDGSNFTLKIRSTKLEDSAMYFCASSHKGIGDSPLHFGNGTRLTVT.

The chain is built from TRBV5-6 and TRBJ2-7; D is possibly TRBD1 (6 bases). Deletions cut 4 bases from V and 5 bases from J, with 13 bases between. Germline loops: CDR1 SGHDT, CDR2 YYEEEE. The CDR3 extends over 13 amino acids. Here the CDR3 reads CASSTGQWDEQYF. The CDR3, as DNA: TGTGCCAGCAGCACAGGACAGTGGGACGAGCAGTACTTC.

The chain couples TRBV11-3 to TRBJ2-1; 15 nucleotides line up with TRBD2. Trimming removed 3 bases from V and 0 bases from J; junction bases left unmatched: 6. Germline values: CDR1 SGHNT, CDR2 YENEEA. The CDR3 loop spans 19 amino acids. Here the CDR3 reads CASSLEPGLAGGSYNEQFF. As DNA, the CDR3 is TGTGCCAGCAGCTTGGAACCGGGACTAGCGGGAGGCTCCTACAATGAGCAGTTCTTC.

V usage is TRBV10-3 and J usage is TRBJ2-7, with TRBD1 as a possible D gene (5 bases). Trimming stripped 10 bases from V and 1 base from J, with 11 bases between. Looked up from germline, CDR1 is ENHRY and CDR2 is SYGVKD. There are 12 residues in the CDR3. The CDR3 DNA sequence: TGTGCCACCTCGGACAATTCCTACGAGCAGTACTTC. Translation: CATSDNSYEQYF.